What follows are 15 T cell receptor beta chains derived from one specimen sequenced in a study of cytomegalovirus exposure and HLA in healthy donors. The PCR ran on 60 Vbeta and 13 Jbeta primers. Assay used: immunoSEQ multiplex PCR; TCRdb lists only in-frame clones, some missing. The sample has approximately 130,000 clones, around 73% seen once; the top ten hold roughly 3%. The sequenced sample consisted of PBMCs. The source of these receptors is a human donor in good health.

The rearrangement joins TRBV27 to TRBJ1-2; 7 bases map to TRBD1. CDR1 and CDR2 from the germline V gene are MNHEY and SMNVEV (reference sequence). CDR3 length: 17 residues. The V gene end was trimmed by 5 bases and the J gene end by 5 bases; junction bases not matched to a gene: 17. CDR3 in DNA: TGTGCCAGCAGTCGAGCACTATCGACAGGGATGCGATATGGCTACACCTTC. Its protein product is CASSRALSTGMRYGYTF.

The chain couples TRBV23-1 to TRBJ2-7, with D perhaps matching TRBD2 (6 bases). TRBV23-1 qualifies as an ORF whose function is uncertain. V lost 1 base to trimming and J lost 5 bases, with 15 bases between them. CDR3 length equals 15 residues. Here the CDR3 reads CASSQWGTPTDEQYF. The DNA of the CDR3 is TGCGCCAGCAGTCAATGGGGGACTCCCACAGACGAGCAGTACTTC.

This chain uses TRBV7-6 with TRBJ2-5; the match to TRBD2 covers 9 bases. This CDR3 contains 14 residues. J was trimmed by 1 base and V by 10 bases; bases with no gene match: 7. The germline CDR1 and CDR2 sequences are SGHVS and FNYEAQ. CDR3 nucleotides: TGTGCCAACCAACTAGCGGGCTTCCAAGAGACCCAGTACTTC. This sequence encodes CANQLAGFQETQYF.

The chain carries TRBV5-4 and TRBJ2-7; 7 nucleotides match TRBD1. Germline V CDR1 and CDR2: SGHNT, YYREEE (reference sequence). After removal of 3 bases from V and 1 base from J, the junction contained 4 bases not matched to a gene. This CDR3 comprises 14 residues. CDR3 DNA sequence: TGTGCCAGCAGCTCCCCGGACAGGTCCTACGAGCAGTACTTC. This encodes CASSSPDRSYEQYF.

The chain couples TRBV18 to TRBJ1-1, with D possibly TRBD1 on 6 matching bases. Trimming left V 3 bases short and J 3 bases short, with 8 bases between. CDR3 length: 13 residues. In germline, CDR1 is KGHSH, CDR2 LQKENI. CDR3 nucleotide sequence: TGTGCCAGCTCACCCTGGACAGACACTGAAGCTTTCTTT. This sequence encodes CASSPWTDTEAFF.

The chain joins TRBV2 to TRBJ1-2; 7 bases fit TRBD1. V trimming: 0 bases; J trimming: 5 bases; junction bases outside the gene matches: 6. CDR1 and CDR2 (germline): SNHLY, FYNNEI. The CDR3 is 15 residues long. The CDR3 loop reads CASSEAGTAAYGYTF. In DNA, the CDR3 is TGTGCCAGCAGTGAAGCGGGGACAGCCGCTTATGGCTACACCTTC. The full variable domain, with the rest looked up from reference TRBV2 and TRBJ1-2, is EPEVTQTPSHQVTQMGQEVILRCVPISNHLYFYWYRQILGQKVEFLVSFYNNEISEKSEIFDDQFSVERPDGSNFTLKIRSTKLEDSAMYFCASSEAGTAAYGYTFGSGTRLTVV.

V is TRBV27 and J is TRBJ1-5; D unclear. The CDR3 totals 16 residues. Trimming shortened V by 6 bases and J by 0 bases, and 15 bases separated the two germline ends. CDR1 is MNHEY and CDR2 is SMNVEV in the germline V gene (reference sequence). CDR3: CASSLPQSYSNQPQHF. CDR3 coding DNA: TGTGCCAGCAGCTTACCACAGAGCTATAGCAATCAGCCCCAGCATTTT.

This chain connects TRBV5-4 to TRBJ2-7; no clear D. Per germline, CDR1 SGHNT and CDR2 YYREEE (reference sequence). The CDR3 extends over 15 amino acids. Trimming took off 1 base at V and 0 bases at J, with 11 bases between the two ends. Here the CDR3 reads CASSLMAETSYEQYF. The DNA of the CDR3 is TGTGCCAGCAGCTTGATGGCGGAAACCTCCTACGAGCAGTACTTC.

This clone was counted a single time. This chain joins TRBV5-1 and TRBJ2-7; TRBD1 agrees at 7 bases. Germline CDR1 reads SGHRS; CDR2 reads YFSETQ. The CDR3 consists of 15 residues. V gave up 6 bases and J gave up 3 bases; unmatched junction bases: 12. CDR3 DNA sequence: TGCGCCAGCAACTCAGGGGGAAGGGGCGACTACGAGCAGTACTTC. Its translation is CASNSGGRGDYEQYF.

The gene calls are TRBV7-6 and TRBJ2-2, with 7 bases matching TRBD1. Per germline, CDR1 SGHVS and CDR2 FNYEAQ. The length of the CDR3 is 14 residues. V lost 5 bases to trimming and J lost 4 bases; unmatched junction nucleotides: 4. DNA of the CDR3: TGTGCCAGCAGCGCCAACAGGGGCACCGGGGAGCTGTTTTTT. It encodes CASSANRGTGELFF. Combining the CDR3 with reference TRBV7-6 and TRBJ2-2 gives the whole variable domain GAGVSQSPRYKVTKRGQDVALRCDPISGHVSLYWYRQALGQGPEFLTYFNYEAQQDKSGLPNDRFSAERPEGSISTLTIQRTEQRDSAMYRCASSANRGTGELFFGEGSRLTVL.

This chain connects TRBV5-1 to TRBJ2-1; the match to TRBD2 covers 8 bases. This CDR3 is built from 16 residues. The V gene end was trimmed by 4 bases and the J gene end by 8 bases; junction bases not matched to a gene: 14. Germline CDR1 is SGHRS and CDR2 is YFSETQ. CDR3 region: CASSRIPGGGLDEQFF. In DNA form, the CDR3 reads TGCGCCAGCAGCCGAATCCCTGGCGGGGGGCTGGATGAGCAGTTCTTC.

The CDR3 DNA is TGCGCCAGCGTCCCTCCGGGACTAGCGGCCCGGGGGGCTAGCACAGATACGCAGTATTTT. Encoded protein: CASVPPGLAARGASTDTQYF. V and J are TRBV10-2 and TRBJ2-3; 11 positions agree with TRBD2. With V trimmed by 8 bases and J by 0 bases, 19 bases remained unmatched. The CDR3 consists of 20 residues. The germline CDR1 and CDR2 sequences are WSHSY and SAAADI.

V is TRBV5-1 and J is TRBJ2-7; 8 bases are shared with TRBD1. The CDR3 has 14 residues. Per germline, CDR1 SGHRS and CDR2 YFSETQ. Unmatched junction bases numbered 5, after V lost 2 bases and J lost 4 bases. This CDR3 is CASSFQGAGYEQYF. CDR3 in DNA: TGCGCCAGCAGCTTCCAGGGGGCTGGTTACGAGCAGTACTTC. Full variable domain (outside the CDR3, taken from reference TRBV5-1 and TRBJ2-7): KAGVTQTPRYLIKTRGQQVTLSCSPISGHRSVSWYQQTPGQGLQFLFEYFSETQRNKGNFPGRFSGRQFSNSRSEMNVSTLELGDSALYLCASSFQGAGYEQYFGPGTRLTVT.

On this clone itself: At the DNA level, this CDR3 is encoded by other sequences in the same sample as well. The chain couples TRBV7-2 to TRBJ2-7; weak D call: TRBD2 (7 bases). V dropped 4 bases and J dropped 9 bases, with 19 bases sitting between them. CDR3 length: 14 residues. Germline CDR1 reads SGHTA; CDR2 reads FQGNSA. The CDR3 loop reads CASSSAGRGNGQYF. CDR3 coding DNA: TGTGCCAGCAGCTCCGCGGGGAGGGGGAACGGGCAGTACTTC.

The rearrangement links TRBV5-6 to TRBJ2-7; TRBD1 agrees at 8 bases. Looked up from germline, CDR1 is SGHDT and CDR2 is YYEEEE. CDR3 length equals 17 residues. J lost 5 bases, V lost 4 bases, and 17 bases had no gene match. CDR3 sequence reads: CASSQVLWTGRNDEQYF. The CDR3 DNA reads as TGTGCCAGCAGCCAGGTGTTATGGACAGGGAGGAATGACGAGCAGTACTTC.